This passage covers 3 T cell receptor beta chains from one sample sequenced in a study of blood T cells in healthy people across ages. Alongside a J-beta primer mix, a sample-barcoded 5' primer served in a second PCR lasting about 6 to 11 cycles. A single record per CDR3 protein comes from TCRdb applying MiXCR to the 5' RACE reads. The repertoire holds 800,000 or so distinct CDR3 sequences, with 20% to 30% as singletons. These data were also filed under a second study, of T cells of mothers and their children.

Sequencing was carried out using blood. These receptors were collected from a boy between 10 and 17 years old in good health.

Only a few counts were recorded for this clonotype. This rearrangement joins TRBV7-9 to TRBJ1-4; D call uncertain. This CDR3 has 15 residues. Germline V lookup: CDR1 SEHNR, CDR2 FQNEAQ (reference sequence). V was clipped by 4 bases and J by 2 bases, with 11 bases between them. CDR3: CASSSSVSTNEKLFF. The CDR3 nucleotides are TGTGCCAGCAGCTCGTCGGTGAGCACTAATGAAAAACTGTTTTTT.

A few counts support this clonotype. One end of the junction varies from germline; a read error may be responsible. This chain joins TRBV7-6 and TRBJ2-2; D is perhaps TRBD1 or TRBD2 (5 bases each). CDR1 is SGHVS and CDR2 is FNYEAQ in the germline V gene. CDR3 length: 15 residues. CDR3 nucleotides: TGTGCCAGCAGCACAGTCGGACAAAACACCGGGGAACTGTTTTTT. It codes for CASSTVGQNTGELFF.

To note about this clonotype: Germline and junction disagree at one end, which may indicate a read error. This sequence joins TRBV7-9 and TRBJ2-7; D might be TRBD1 (6 bases). The CDR3 runs 13 residues. CDR1 SEHNR and CDR2 FQNEAQ come from the germline V gene (reference sequence). The CDR3, as DNA: TGTGCCAGCAGCCCGATCCACCGGGACACAGAAAACTTC. This codes for CASSPIHRDTENF.